This TCR beta chain was sequenced for a study of T cells in Graves' hyperthyroidism and ophthalmopathy. Amplified TCR beta CDR3 regions derived from RNA transcripts. The HTBI primer set served for first-round RT-PCR of the TCR CDR3. TCRdb re-called the multiplex PCR reads through MiXCR, storing one row per CDR3 protein. The sample comprises some 510,000 distinct CDR3 sequences, around 21% of which are singletons, and about 30% rests with the top ten. The sample was blood. This receptor was obtained from a man aged 18 to 29 with Graves' hyperthyroidism.

The CDR3 nucleotides read TGTGCCAGTAGCCGGACAGGGAGCCCGAGCCAGCCCCAGCATTTT. Translated: CASSRTGSPSQPQHF. The chain carries TRBV19 and TRBJ1-5; 8 positions match TRBD1. With 6 bases clipped from V and 7 bases from J, the junction kept 11 bases outside the gene matches. CDR1 and CDR2 from the germline V gene are LNHDA and SQIVND (reference sequence). CDR3 length: 15 residues.